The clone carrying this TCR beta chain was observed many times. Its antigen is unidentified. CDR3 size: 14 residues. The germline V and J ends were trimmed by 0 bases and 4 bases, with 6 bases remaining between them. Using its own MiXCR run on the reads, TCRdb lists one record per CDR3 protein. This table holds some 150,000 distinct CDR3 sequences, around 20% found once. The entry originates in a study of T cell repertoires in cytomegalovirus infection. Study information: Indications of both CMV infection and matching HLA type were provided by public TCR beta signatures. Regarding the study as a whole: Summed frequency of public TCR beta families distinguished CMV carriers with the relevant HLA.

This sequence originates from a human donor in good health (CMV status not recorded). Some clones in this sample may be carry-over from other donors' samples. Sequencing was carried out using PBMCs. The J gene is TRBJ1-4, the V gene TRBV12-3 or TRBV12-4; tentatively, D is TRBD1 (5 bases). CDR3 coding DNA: TGTGCCAGCAGTTTAGCGGGGGTTAATGAAAAACTGTTTTTT. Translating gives CASSLAGVNEKLFF.